This TCR beta chain appears in the sequencing data of a study of control samples from healthy donors and cancer patients. With respect to this clone: An end of the junction does not agree with germline; a read error may underlie this.

Libraries were prepared by immunoSEQ multiplex PCR; TCRdb keeps only in-frame clonotypes and omits some of them. The sample has 20,000 to 30,000 clones, approximately 78% seen once; the top ten hold roughly 23%. The CDR3 runs 16 residues. Germline values: CDR1 LNHNV, CDR2 YYDKDF (reference sequence). The rearrangement joins TRBV15 to TRBJ1-2; 8 bases match TRBD1. The sequence was collected from a man between 60 and 75 years old with colorectal cancer. The sample was PBMCs. CDR3 sequence (DNA): TGTGCCACCGAACCCCTCGGACAGGGCGATCACTATGGCCACACCTTC. Residues: CATEPLGQGDHYGHTF.